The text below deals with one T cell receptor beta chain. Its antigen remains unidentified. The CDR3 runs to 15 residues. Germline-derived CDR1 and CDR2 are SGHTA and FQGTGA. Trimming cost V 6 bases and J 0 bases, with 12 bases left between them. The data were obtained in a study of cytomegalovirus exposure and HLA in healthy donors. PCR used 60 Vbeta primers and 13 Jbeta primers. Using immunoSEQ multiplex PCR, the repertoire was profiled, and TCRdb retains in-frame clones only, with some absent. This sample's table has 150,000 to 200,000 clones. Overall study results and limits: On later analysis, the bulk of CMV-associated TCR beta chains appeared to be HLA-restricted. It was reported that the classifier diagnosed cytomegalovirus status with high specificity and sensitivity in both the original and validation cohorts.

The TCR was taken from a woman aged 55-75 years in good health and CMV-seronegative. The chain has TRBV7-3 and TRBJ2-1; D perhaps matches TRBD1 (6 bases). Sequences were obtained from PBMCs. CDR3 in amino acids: CASRSQGSSYNEQFF. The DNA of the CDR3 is TGTGCCAGCAGGTCTCAGGGGAGCTCCTACAATGAGCAGTTCTTC.